This TCR beta chain was sequenced in a study of T cell responses to AZD1222 COVID-19 vaccine. Profiled with immunoSEQ multiplex PCR; TCRdb holds only in-frame clones, not every one. The sample shows fewer than 35,000 clones, approximately 90% of them seen only once. The CDR3 covers 12 residues. Trimming removed 9 bases from V and 2 bases from J, with 8 bases in between. Germline V lookup: CDR1 LNHDA, CDR2 SQIVND (reference sequence). Comment on this clone: Its specificity is not known.

Whole-study findings and limits: Spike-specific TCR breadth rose after two AZD1222 doses, and depth rose as well.

The chain recombines TRBV19 with TRBJ1-3; no firm D call. The clonotype comes from an adult in good health. The starting material was peripheral blood, obtained on day 0 of AZD1222 vaccination. The CDR3 loop is CASESTGNTIYF. CDR3 nucleotides: TGTGCCAGCGAATCAACTGGAAACACCATATATTTT.